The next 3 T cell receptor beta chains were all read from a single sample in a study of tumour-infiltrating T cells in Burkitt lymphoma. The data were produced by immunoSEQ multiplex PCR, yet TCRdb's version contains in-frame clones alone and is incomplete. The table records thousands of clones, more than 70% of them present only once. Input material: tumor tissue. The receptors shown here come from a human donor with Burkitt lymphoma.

This CDR3 reads CASSQGTGELFF. CDR3 nucleotide sequence: TGCGCCAGCAGCCAAGGCACCGGGGAGCTGTTTTTT. This chain links TRBV4-1 with TRBJ2-2; D remains unclear. The CDR3 has 12 residues. V was cut by 1 base and J by 4 bases, with 1 base left in between. Germline assignment: CDR1 MGHRA and CDR2 YSYEKL.

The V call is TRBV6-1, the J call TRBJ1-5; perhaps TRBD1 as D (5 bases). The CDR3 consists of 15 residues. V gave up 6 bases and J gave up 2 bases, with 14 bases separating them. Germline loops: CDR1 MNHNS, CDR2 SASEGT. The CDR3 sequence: CASSPGRGRNQPQHF. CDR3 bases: TGTGCCAGCAGCCCAGGGAGGGGACGCAATCAGCCCCAGCATTTT.

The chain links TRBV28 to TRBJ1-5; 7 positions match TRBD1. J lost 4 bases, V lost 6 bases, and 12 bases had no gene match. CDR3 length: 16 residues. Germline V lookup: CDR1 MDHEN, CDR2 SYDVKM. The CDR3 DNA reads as TGTGCCAGCAGCTCTGACAGGGTCGGCTTAAATCAGCCCCAGCATTTT. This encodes CASSSDRVGLNQPQHF.